This is a list of T cell receptor beta chains from one sample in a study of T cells and copy number aberrations in small-cell lung cancer. Assay: immunoSEQ multiplex PCR; the TCRdb copy retains only in-frame clones and omits some. The profile covers about 2,500 clones, with 75% to 90% appearing a single time and 4.5% taken by the ten largest. What was sequenced was normal tissue next to the tumor. These receptors all stem from a man in his forties or fifties with small cell lung cancer. The CDR3 runs from the conserved cysteine through the conserved F or W. The D gene is left open where the match is weak. The size field is filled for only some rows; it gives once, few, many or a size class.

d_gene: TRBD1; v_gene: TRBV6-6; j_gene: TRBJ2-7; abundance: .; CDR3nt: TGTGCCAGCACTGACCGGGACAGGGGGCAGGGCGAGCAGTACTTC; CDR3aa: CASTDRDRGQGEQYF
d_gene: TRBD1; v_gene: TRBV6-6; j_gene: TRBJ1-5; abundance: .; CDR3nt: TGTGCCAGCAGACGACAGGGAAATAGCAATCAGCCCCAGCATTTT; CDR3aa: CASRRQGNSNQPQHF
d_gene: .; v_gene: TRBV11-2; j_gene: TRBJ2-7; abundance: .; CDR3nt: TGTGCCAGCAGCGTTGGGACAAGTGGCTACGAGCAGTACTTC; CDR3aa: CASSVGTSGYEQYF
d_gene: TRBD2; v_gene: TRBV9; j_gene: TRBJ2-7; abundance: few; CDR3nt: TGTGCCAGCAGCTTAGCGGGTTCATCTGGGGACGAGCAGTACTTC; CDR3aa: CASSLAGSSGDEQYF
d_gene: .; v_gene: TRBV11-2; j_gene: TRBJ2-3; abundance: .; CDR3nt: TGTGCCAGCGACCGGGACGGAATAACAGATACGCAGTATTTT; CDR3aa: CASDRDGITDTQYF
d_gene: .; v_gene: TRBV7-2; j_gene: TRBJ2-7; abundance: .; CDR3nt: TGTGCCAGCAGCTTAGAACCACAGTGGAGCTCCTACGAGCAGTACTTC; CDR3aa: CASSLEPQWSSYEQYF
d_gene: TRBD1; v_gene: TRBV5-6; j_gene: TRBJ2-2; abundance: .; CDR3nt: TGTGCCAGCAGCTTGATGGGACAGGGGTTAACCGGGGAGCTGTTTTTT; CDR3aa: CASSLMGQGLTGELFF
d_gene: TRBD1; v_gene: TRBV6-4; j_gene: TRBJ2-3; abundance: .; CDR3nt: TGTGCCAGCAGTGGCAACCAGGGGGCAGATACGCAGTATTTT; CDR3aa: CASSGNQGADTQYF
d_gene: .; v_gene: TRBV7-9; j_gene: TRBJ1-5; abundance: .; CDR3nt: TGTGCCAGCAGCCTAGGGGAAGATCAGCCCCAGCATTTT; CDR3aa: CASSLGEDQPQHF
d_gene: .; v_gene: TRBV11-2; j_gene: TRBJ1-3; abundance: .; CDR3nt: TGTGCCAGCAGCTCGAACAGGGTGGCTGGAAACACCATATATTTT; CDR3aa: CASSSNRVAGNTIYF
d_gene: .; v_gene: TRBV7-8; j_gene: TRBJ2-1; abundance: .; CDR3nt: TGTGCCAGCAGCTTCAGGCCCCGGGGAGGCGGGGTAAATGAGCAGTTCTTC; CDR3aa: CASSFRPRGGGVNEQFF
d_gene: .; v_gene: TRBV4-1; j_gene: TRBJ2-3; abundance: .; CDR3nt: TGCGCCAGCAGCCAAGCTACGAATTTCCTAGGGACAGATACGCAGTATTTT; CDR3aa: CASSQATNFLGTDTQYF
d_gene: TRBD1; v_gene: TRBV11-3; j_gene: TRBJ2-7; abundance: few; CDR3nt: TGTGCCAGCAGCCCCGACAGGGGGGGCTACGAGCAGTACTTC; CDR3aa: CASSPDRGGYEQYF
d_gene: .; v_gene: TRBV2; j_gene: TRBJ2-2; abundance: .; CDR3nt: TGTGCCAGCAGTGACTGGACCACCGGGGAGCTGTTTTTT; CDR3aa: CASSDWTTGELFF
d_gene: .; v_gene: TRBV7-9; j_gene: TRBJ1-2; abundance: .; CDR3nt: TGTGCCAGCAGCTCGAATATGGACTACACCTTC; CDR3aa: CASSSNMDYTF
d_gene: TRBD1; v_gene: TRBV27; j_gene: TRBJ1-1; abundance: .; CDR3nt: TGTGCCAGCAGCCCCTCGGACAGGGGCACTGAAGCTTTCTTT; CDR3aa: CASSPSDRGTEAFF
d_gene: TRBD1; v_gene: TRBV19; j_gene: TRBJ1-5; abundance: .; CDR3nt: TGTGCCAGTAGTCGGGGGAAGGGGGCGGGCCAGCCCCAGCATTTT; CDR3aa: CASSRGKGAGQPQHF
d_gene: .; v_gene: TRBV5-1; j_gene: TRBJ2-1; abundance: .; CDR3nt: TGCGCCAGCGATAGGGGGGGAGGGCGGAATGAGCAGTTCTTC; CDR3aa: CASDRGGGRNEQFF
d_gene: .; v_gene: TRBV4-2; j_gene: TRBJ2-7; abundance: .; CDR3nt: TGTGCCAGCAGCCTAGGGACTCCCTCCTACGAGCAGTACTTC; CDR3aa: CASSLGTPSYEQYF
d_gene: .; v_gene: TRBV6-5; j_gene: TRBJ1-1; abundance: once; CDR3nt: TGTGCCAGCAGCCAACAGGGAGCGAAAGCTTTCTTT; CDR3aa: CASSQQGAKAFF
d_gene: .; v_gene: TRBV7-7; j_gene: TRBJ2-5; abundance: .; CDR3nt: TGTGCTAGCAGCCTCCAACCTACGGACGGCCAAGAGACCCAGTACTTC; CDR3aa: CASSLQPTDGQETQYF
d_gene: .; v_gene: TRBV4-1; j_gene: TRBJ2-7; abundance: .; CDR3nt: TGCGCCAGCAGCCAAGATCGGAACGGAGGCTACGAGCAGTACTTC; CDR3aa: CASSQDRNGGYEQYF
d_gene: TRBD1; v_gene: TRBV28; j_gene: TRBJ2-5; abundance: .; CDR3nt: TGTGCCAGCAGTCTCGGGACAGGGGGCGACAGGGTGCAGGGAGAGACCCAGTACTTC; CDR3aa: CASSLGTGGDRVQGETQYF
d_gene: TRBD2; v_gene: TRBV6-9; j_gene: TRBJ2-5; abundance: .; CDR3nt: TGTGCTAGCAGAGCGGGAGGCCCCCGGGAGACCCAGTACTTC; CDR3aa: CASRAGGPRETQYF
d_gene: TRBD1; v_gene: TRBV2; j_gene: TRBJ2-5; abundance: .; CDR3nt: TGTGCCAGCAGCGGGACAGGGGGCGGGGAGACCCAGTACTTC; CDR3aa: CASSGTGGGETQYF
d_gene: .; v_gene: TRBV11-2; j_gene: TRBJ1-2; abundance: .; CDR3nt: TGTGCCAGCAGCTTAGATCTGGGCAGGGGAGGGCCGGACTATGGCTACACCTTC; CDR3aa: CASSLDLGRGGPDYGYTF
d_gene: .; v_gene: TRBV6-1; j_gene: TRBJ1-5; abundance: .; CDR3nt: TGTGCCAGCTTCCCTGCCGGGGGGGGTCAGCCCCAGCATTTT; CDR3aa: CASFPAGGGQPQHF
d_gene: .; v_gene: TRBV9; j_gene: TRBJ1-1; abundance: .; CDR3nt: TGTGCCAGCAGCGCGGACGGTTTGAACACTGAAGCTTTCTTT; CDR3aa: CASSADGLNTEAFF
d_gene: TRBD1; v_gene: TRBV7-2; j_gene: TRBJ2-3; abundance: .; CDR3nt: TGTGCCAGCAGCTTAGCGGGGACAGGACCCACAGATACGCAGTATTTT; CDR3aa: CASSLAGTGPTDTQYF
d_gene: TRBD2; v_gene: TRBV5-1; j_gene: TRBJ2-2; abundance: .; CDR3nt: TGCGCCAGCAGCCTGGGGACTACAAACACCGGGGAGCTGTTTTTT; CDR3aa: CASSLGTTNTGELFF
d_gene: .; v_gene: TRBV11-3; j_gene: TRBJ2-1; abundance: .; CDR3nt: TGTGCCAGCAGCCCAGGGGGGTACTCCTACAATGAGCAGTTCTTC; CDR3aa: CASSPGGYSYNEQFF
d_gene: .; v_gene: TRBV4-3; j_gene: TRBJ2-7; abundance: once; CDR3nt: TGCGCCAGCAGCCAAGAGGACGGGATTCAGTACTTC; CDR3aa: CASSQEDGIQYF
d_gene: TRBD2; v_gene: TRBV5-5; j_gene: TRBJ2-1; abundance: once; CDR3nt: TGTGCCAGCAGCGCCTTAGCGGGGGAATACAATGAGCAGTTCTTC; CDR3aa: CASSALAGEYNEQFF
d_gene: TRBD1; v_gene: TRBV6-1; j_gene: TRBJ2-4; abundance: few; CDR3nt: TGTGCCAGCAGTGCCGGACAGGCCGGAAGGGACATTCAGTACTTC; CDR3aa: CASSAGQAGRDIQYF
d_gene: .; v_gene: TRBV5-4; j_gene: TRBJ2-3; abundance: .; CDR3nt: TGTGCCAGCAGCTTAAGTACAGATACGCAGTATTTT; CDR3aa: CASSLSTDTQYF
d_gene: TRBD1; v_gene: TRBV4-1; j_gene: TRBJ1-2; abundance: .; CDR3nt: TGCGCCAGCAGCCAATACCCCGGGACAGGGGGGGACTTC; CDR3aa: CASSQYPGTGGDF
d_gene: TRBD2; v_gene: TRBV5-1; j_gene: TRBJ2-1; abundance: .; CDR3nt: TGCGCCAGCAGCTTGGAGGGACTAGCGGGGGTGAATGAGCAGTTCTTC; CDR3aa: CASSLEGLAGVNEQFF
d_gene: .; v_gene: TRBV5-6; j_gene: TRBJ1-6; abundance: .; CDR3nt: TGTGCCAGCAGCTTTCTCTACAGGGATAATTCACCCCTCCACTTT; CDR3aa: CASSFLYRDNSPLHF
d_gene: .; v_gene: TRBV14; j_gene: TRBJ2-2; abundance: once; CDR3nt: TGTGCCAGCAGCCTACAGAACACCGGGGAGCTGTTTTTT; CDR3aa: CASSLQNTGELFF
d_gene: .; v_gene: TRBV7-2; j_gene: TRBJ2-1; abundance: .; CDR3nt: TGTGCCAGCAGCTTAGGCCGCTCGAAGCAGTTCTTC; CDR3aa: CASSLGRSKQFF
d_gene: .; v_gene: TRBV29-1; j_gene: TRBJ2-1; abundance: .; CDR3nt: TGCAGCGTTGAAGATACAGTGCGCTCCTACAATGAGCAGTTCTTC; CDR3aa: CSVEDTVRSYNEQFF
d_gene: TRBD1; v_gene: TRBV14; j_gene: TRBJ1-4; abundance: .; CDR3nt: TGTGCCAGCAGCCGACAGGGGAGCCTCAATGAAAAACTGTTTTTT; CDR3aa: CASSRQGSLNEKLFF
d_gene: TRBD1; v_gene: TRBV5-5; j_gene: TRBJ1-5; abundance: .; CDR3nt: TGTGCCAGCAGCCCTTTGACAGGGGACAATCAGCCCCAGCATTTT; CDR3aa: CASSPLTGDNQPQHF
d_gene: .; v_gene: TRBV6-6; j_gene: TRBJ1-5; abundance: few; CDR3nt: TGTGCCAGCAGTTACCTTCACGGTAATCAGCCCCAGCATTTT; CDR3aa: CASSYLHGNQPQHF
d_gene: .; v_gene: TRBV4-1; j_gene: TRBJ2-5; abundance: .; CDR3nt: TGCGCCAGCAGCCAAGATGAGGGGGTTTGGAGGGAGACCCAGTACTTC; CDR3aa: CASSQDEGVWRETQYF
d_gene: .; v_gene: TRBV6-1; j_gene: TRBJ1-2; abundance: .; CDR3nt: TGTGCCAGCAGTGAGGGGCAACCCTCCGGTGGCTATGGCTACACCTTC; CDR3aa: CASSEGQPSGGYGYTF